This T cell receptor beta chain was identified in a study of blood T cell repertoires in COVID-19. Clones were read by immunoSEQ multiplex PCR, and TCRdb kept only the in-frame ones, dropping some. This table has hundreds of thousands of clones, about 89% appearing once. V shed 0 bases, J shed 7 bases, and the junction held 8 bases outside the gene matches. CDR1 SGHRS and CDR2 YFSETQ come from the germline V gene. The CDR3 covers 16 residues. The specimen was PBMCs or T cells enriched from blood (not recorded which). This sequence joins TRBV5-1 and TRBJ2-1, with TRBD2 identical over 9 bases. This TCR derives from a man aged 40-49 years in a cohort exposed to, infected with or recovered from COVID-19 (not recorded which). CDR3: CASSLVGREGRNEQFF. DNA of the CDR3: TGCGCCAGCAGCTTGGTAGGGCGGGAGGGCCGGAATGAGCAGTTCTTC. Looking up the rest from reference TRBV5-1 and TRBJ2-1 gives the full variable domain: KAGVTQTPRYLIKTRGQQVTLSCSPISGHRSVSWYQQTPGQGLQFLFEYFSETQRNKGNFPGRFSGRQFSNSRSEMNVSTLELGDSALYLCASSLVGREGRNEQFFGPGTRLTVL.